A single sample is the source of the 9 T cell receptor beta chains below, sequenced in a study of cytomegalovirus exposure and HLA in healthy donors (dated by TCRdb to 2016 to 2017). Library generation was performed with the immunoSEQ multiplex PCR assay. For the multiplex PCR, a mixture combining 60 forward primers for TCR Vbeta segments and 13 reverse primers for TCR Jbeta segments was used. TCRdb obtained this table from immuneACCESS and retained in-frame rearrangements with V and J assigned. These tables miss some clones; where compared with another copy, unresolved V genes account for less than half of the shortfall, and the remainder is unexplained. The sample table holds 95,000 to 120,000 clones, of which around 77% were seen once. Approximately 5% of the sample is held by the ten biggest clonotypes. Sample: PBMCs. The receptors were sampled from a woman aged 30 to 39 in good health and CMV-seropositive.

This chain uses TRBV11-1 with TRBJ2-7, with 9 nucleotides matching TRBD1. J gave up 4 bases and V 6 bases, and 10 bases lay outside the gene matches. Germline V gene sequence: CDR1 SGHAT, CDR2 FQDESV (reference sequence). The CDR3 consists of 15 residues. This CDR3 is CASSLGQGSVYEQYF. The CDR3 nucleotides are TGTGCCAGCAGTCTAGGACAGGGGAGCGTGTACGAGCAGTACTTC.

The V call is TRBV9, the J call TRBJ2-1; 11 bases align to TRBD2. From germline, CDR1 is SGDLS and CDR2 YYNGEE. The CDR3 spans 15 residues. The trim removed 4 bases at V and 4 bases at J, leaving 4 bases unmatched. This CDR3 is CASSSGTSGYNEQFF. The CDR3 DNA follows: TGTGCCAGCAGCTCCGGGACTAGCGGTTACAATGAGCAGTTCTTC.

CDR3 coding DNA: TGTGCCAGCAGCGATATGGACAGGGACAATCAGCCCCAGCATTTT. Translation gives CASSDMDRDNQPQHF. V and J are TRBV6-1 and TRBJ1-5, with TRBD1 matching over 8 bases. The CDR3 length is 15 residues. V was clipped by 6 bases and J by 3 bases; unmatched bases: 7. Germline assignment: CDR1 MNHNS and CDR2 SASEGT.

The chain has TRBV11-2 and TRBJ2-2; 8 bases align to TRBD2. CDR3 size: 14 residues. Trimming took 6 bases from V and 6 from J; bases not matched to a gene: 6. CDR1 and CDR2 from the germline V gene are SGHAT and FQNNGV. The CDR3 bases are TGTGCCAGCAGTCCCGGGGGGGGCCCCGGGGAGCTGTTTTTT. Its protein is CASSPGGGPGELFF.

The sample holds a few counts of this clone. The gene calls are TRBV6-5 and TRBJ1-1; TRBD1 might be the D (5 bases). The CDR3 has 14 residues. The germline V and J ends were trimmed by 6 bases and 1 base, with 12 bases remaining between them. CDR1 and CDR2 (germline): MNHEY, SVGAGI. The CDR3: CASSLLQGNTEAFF. In nucleotides, the CDR3 is TGTGCCAGCAGCTTACTCCAGGGGAACACTGAAGCTTTCTTT.

The chain uses TRBV4-2 and TRBJ2-7; 7 nucleotides align to TRBD2. CDR3 length: 15 residues. CDR1 is LGHNA and CDR2 is YNFKEQ in the germline V gene. The trim removed 4 bases at V and 0 bases at J, leaving 6 bases unmatched. CDR3 in DNA: TGTGCCAGCAGCCTTCTAGCGGAAGGCTCCTACGAGCAGTACTTC. Amino acid sequence: CASSLLAEGSYEQYF.

The gene calls are TRBV18 and TRBJ2-7; a weak D match, TRBD1 (6 bases). V was trimmed by 2 bases and J by 1 base, leaving 12 bases between them. The CDR3 runs to 15 residues. Germline-derived CDR1 and CDR2 are KGHSH and LQKENI. CDR3: CASSPIRDKSYEQYF. In DNA form, the CDR3 reads TGTGCCAGCTCACCAATCCGGGACAAATCCTACGAGCAGTACTTC.

This clone was counted once. The gene calls are TRBV19 and TRBJ1-1; 7 nucleotides line up with TRBD1. Germline V gene lookup returns CDR1 LNHDA and CDR2 SQIVND (reference sequence). V gave up 9 bases and J gave up 3 bases; unmatched junction bases: 4. There are 12 residues in the CDR3. The DNA for the CDR3 is TGTGCCAGCCGACAGGGTCACACTGAAGCTTTCTTT. Translation gives CASRQGHTEAFF.

The chain joins TRBV25-1 to TRBJ1-5; a weak D match, TRBD1 (5 bases). The CDR3 is 12 residues long. Germline V gene sequence: CDR1 MGHDK, CDR2 SYGVNS. The V end was cut by 4 bases, the J end by 6 bases, with 7 bases between. CDR3 loop: CASSVGGQPQHF. The CDR3 region has the DNA TGTGCCAGCAGTGTGGGGGGTCAGCCCCAGCATTTT.